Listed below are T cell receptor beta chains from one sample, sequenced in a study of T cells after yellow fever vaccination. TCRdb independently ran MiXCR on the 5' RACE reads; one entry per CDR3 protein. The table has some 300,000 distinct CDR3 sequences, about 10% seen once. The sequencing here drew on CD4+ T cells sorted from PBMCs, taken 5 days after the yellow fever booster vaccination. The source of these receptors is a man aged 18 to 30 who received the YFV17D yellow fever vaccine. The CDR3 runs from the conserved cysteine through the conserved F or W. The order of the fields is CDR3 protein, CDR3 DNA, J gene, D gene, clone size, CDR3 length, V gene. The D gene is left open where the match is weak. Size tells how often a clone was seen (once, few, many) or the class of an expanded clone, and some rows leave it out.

CASSQVASRGNEQFF,TGTGCCAGCAGCCAAGTCGCCTCGCGGGGCAATGAGCAGTTCTTC,TRBJ2-1,.,few,15,TRBV3-1
CASSLGYESYGYTF,TGTGCCAGCAGCTTGGGCTACGAGAGCTATGGCTACACCTTC,TRBJ1-2,.,.,14,TRBV7-2
CATSRDNTEAFF,TGTGCCACCAGCAGAGATAACACTGAAGCTTTCTTT,TRBJ1-1,.,.,12,TRBV15
CASTPLGAGNTEAFF,TGTGCCAGCACCCCCCTGGGGGCCGGGAACACTGAAGCTTTCTTT,TRBJ1-1,.,many,15,TRBV12-3/TRBV12-4
CASSQGVRETQYF,TGCGCCAGCAGCCAAGGGGTGAGAGAGACCCAGTACTTC,TRBJ2-5,.,.,13,TRBV4-3
CASSQAPGLLTGELFF,TGCGCCAGCAGCCAGGCCCCGGGACTTCTCACCGGGGAGCTGTTTTTT,TRBJ2-2,.,few,16,TRBV4-3
CASGSSGQETQYF,TGTGCTAGTGGTTCTAGCGGGCAAGAGACCCAGTACTTC,TRBJ2-5,TRBD2,many,13,TRBV12-5
CASSRDRGRGTEAFF,TGTGCCAGCAGTCGGGACAGGGGGCGAGGCACTGAAGCTTTCTTT,TRBJ1-1,TRBD1,few,15,TRBV5-4
CASSYHDRYYEQYF,TGTGCCAGCAGTTACCACGACAGATACTACGAGCAGTACTTC,TRBJ2-7,.,.,14,TRBV6-5
CASSWGFGGIYEQYF,TGTGCCAGCAGCTGGGGTTTTGGGGGTATCTACGAGCAGTACTTC,TRBJ2-7,.,few,15,TRBV11-1
CASSQDRQGRAFF,TGTGCCAGCAGCCAAGATCGGCAGGGTCGAGCTTTCTTT,TRBJ1-1,.,few,13,TRBV14
CAWSVWTTNTGELFF,TGTGCCTGGAGTGTTTGGACCACGAACACCGGGGAGCTGTTTTTT,TRBJ2-2,.,.,15,TRBV30
CASSHRMRQGGDQPQHF,TGCGCCAGCAGCCATCGTATGAGACAGGGAGGAGATCAGCCCCAGCATTTT,TRBJ1-5,TRBD1,few,17,TRBV4-1
CARQAGYGYTF,TGTGCCAGGCAAGCGGGCTATGGCTACACCTTC,TRBJ1-2,.,few,11,TRBV28
CATSDSKHRGRTDTQYF,TGTGCCACCAGTGACTCGAAACACCGAGGCCGGACAGATACGCAGTATTTT,TRBJ2-3,.,.,17,TRBV24-1
CASKGSLGNSPLHF,TGCGCCAGCAAGGGGAGCCTGGGTAATTCACCCCTCCACTTT,TRBJ1-6,.,.,14,TRBV5-1
CASSYRVGGNSPLHF,TGTGCCAGCAGCTACAGGGTCGGAGGGAATTCACCCCTCCACTTT,TRBJ1-6,.,many,15,TRBV12-3/TRBV12-4
CASSSYTPGPKNTEAFF,TGTGCCAGCAGCTCATATACACCGGGACCTAAGAACACTGAAGCTTTCTTT,TRBJ1-1,.,.,17,TRBV7-9
CASSLDRLAEAFF,TGTGCCAGCAGCTTGGATAGGTTAGCTGAAGCTTTCTTT,TRBJ1-1,.,few,13,TRBV5-6
CASSFGRQGGGDNEQFF,TGTGCCAGCAGCTTTGGGAGACAGGGCGGAGGGGACAATGAGCAGTTCTTC,TRBJ2-1,.,few,17,TRBV5-4
CASSRQRTYNSPLHF,TGTGCCAGCAGTAGACAGAGAACCTATAATTCACCCCTCCACTTT,TRBJ1-6,.,few,15,TRBV12-3/TRBV12-4
CASSLGTKASTDTQYF,TGCGCCAGCAGCTTGGGGACAAAGGCAAGCACAGATACGCAGTATTTT,TRBJ2-3,.,few,16,TRBV5-1
CASSFRGSYNSPLHF,TGCGCCAGCAGCTTCCGAGGCTCCTATAATTCACCCCTCCACTTT,TRBJ1-6,.,.,15,TRBV5-1
CASSMSPQAPYNEQFF,TGTGCCAGTAGTATGAGTCCCCAGGCCCCCTACAATGAGCAGTTCTTC,TRBJ2-1,.,.,16,TRBV19
CASSSRQGLNQPQHF,TGTGCCAGCAGCTCCCGACAGGGATTGAACCAGCCCCAGCATTTT,TRBJ1-5,TRBD1,few,15,TRBV7-2
CASSLDRNSQETQYF,TGCGCCAGCAGCTTGGACCGGAACTCTCAAGAGACCCAGTACTTC,TRBJ2-5,.,many,15,TRBV5-1
CASHPGQTSYGYTF,TGTGCCTCGCACCCGGGACAGACATCTTATGGCTACACCTTC,TRBJ1-2,TRBD1,many,14,TRBV10-3
CASSQEEGAGELFF,TGTGCCAGCAGCCAAGAAGAAGGCGCCGGGGAGCTGTTTTTT,TRBJ2-2,.,few,14,TRBV7-3
CASSLLRSTQYF,TGTGCCAGCAGCTTATTAAGATCCACCCAGTACTTC,TRBJ2-5,.,many,12,TRBV7-2
CASKPDPNTGELFF,TGCGCCAGCAAACCGGACCCGAACACCGGGGAGCTGTTTTTT,TRBJ2-2,.,many,14,TRBV4-1
CASSLDRGRGDSEAFF,TGTGCCAGCAGCTTAGACCGCGGCAGGGGGGACTCGGAAGCTTTCTTT,TRBJ1-1,TRBD1,few,16,TRBV7-9